This T cell receptor beta chain was recorded in a study of blood T cell repertoires in COVID-19. Study in general: The cDNA or gDNA used as material had been derived from T cells, B-cell-depleted T cells, or PBMCs.

Germline V lookup: CDR1 MNHEY, CDR2 SVGEGT. CDR3 length equals 15 residues. V lost 6 bases to trimming and J lost 4 bases, with 18 bases between them. The sample holds many counts of this clone. Original data processing: Reference gene primer amplification in the assay estimated nucleated cell counts. Generated by immunoSEQ multiplex PCR, the TCRdb table keeps only in-frame clones and is missing some. The DNA was the basis for D and trimming; V, J and clone size are from that table. The table records 280,000 or so clones, more than 70% of them present only once. The receptor comes from a woman in her 30s who had recovered from COVID-19. V gene TRBV6-2 or TRBV6-3 combines with J gene TRBJ1-2, with D tentatively TRBD1 (6 bases). What was sequenced was peripheral blood. The CDR3 nucleotides are TGTGCCAGCAGCTCAGCGGGACACACTGGCTATGGCTACACCTTC. This sequence encodes CASSSAGHTGYGYTF.